Listed below are T cell receptor beta chains from one sample, sequenced in a study of molecular identifiers for immune sequencing clone quantification. TCRdb redid the calling of the PCR reads with MiXCR, one entry per CDR3 protein. The data show 45,000 to 60,000 distinct CDR3 sequences, just over 35% seen once. The sequencing sample was made of naive CD8+ T cells from blood, with Jurkat cell RNA spiked in. All receptors come from a human donor in good health. Some libraries in this study had Jurkat cell RNA spiked in. The CDR3 runs from the conserved cysteine through the conserved F or W. Each record gives: clone size, J gene, D gene, V gene, CDR3 protein, CDR3 DNA. The D gene is left open where the match is weak. Clone size is stated in some rows and not others, as once, few, many or a class when expanded.

clone_size: many; j_call: TRBJ2-3; d_call: TRBD2; v_call: TRBV9; cdr3_aa: CASSPGGSGSSDTQYF; cdr3_nt: TGTGCCAGCAGCCCGGGAGGTAGCGGGTCATCAGATACGCAGTATTTT
clone_size: few; j_call: TRBJ2-3; d_call: .; v_call: TRBV6-2/TRBV6-3; cdr3_aa: CASSYSRTSRSDTQYF; cdr3_nt: TGTGCCAGCAGTTACTCAAGGACCTCAAGGTCGGATACGCAGTATTTT
clone_size: many; j_call: TRBJ1-6; d_call: .; v_call: TRBV4-1; cdr3_aa: CASSQEPGRHSPLHF; cdr3_nt: TGCGCCAGCAGCCAAGAGCCAGGGAGGCATTCACCCCTCCACTTT
clone_size: .; j_call: TRBJ2-3; d_call: TRBD2; v_call: TRBV27; cdr3_aa: CASSFMSFSGSPDTQYF; cdr3_nt: TGTGCCAGCAGTTTTATGAGTTTTAGCGGGAGCCCAGATACGCAGTATTTT
clone_size: .; j_call: TRBJ2-7; d_call: .; v_call: TRBV6-1; cdr3_aa: CVSSEVGQGHEQYF; cdr3_nt: TGTGTCAGCAGTGAAGTGGGGCAGGGCCACGAGCAGTACTTC
clone_size: .; j_call: TRBJ1-3; d_call: .; v_call: TRBV3-1; cdr3_aa: CASSPDTPGNTIYF; cdr3_nt: TGTGCCAGCAGCCCGGACACTCCTGGAAACACCATATATTTT
clone_size: .; j_call: TRBJ2-7; d_call: .; v_call: TRBV28; cdr3_aa: CASIGDRDPSYEQYF; cdr3_nt: TGTGCCAGCATCGGGGACCGGGACCCCTCCTACGAGCAGTACTTC
clone_size: .; j_call: TRBJ2-2; d_call: TRBD1; v_call: TRBV12-3/TRBV12-4; cdr3_aa: CARSFGQGAAGELFF; cdr3_nt: TGTGCCCGCAGTTTCGGACAGGGGGCTGCCGGGGAGCTGTTTTTT
clone_size: .; j_call: TRBJ2-7; d_call: .; v_call: TRBV5-5; cdr3_aa: CASIQGGEQYF; cdr3_nt: TGTGCCAGCATCCAAGGGGGCGAGCAGTACTTC
clone_size: many; j_call: TRBJ2-1; d_call: .; v_call: TRBV7-2; cdr3_aa: CASSFLLSDEQFF; cdr3_nt: TGTGCCAGCAGCTTCCTTTTATCGGATGAGCAGTTCTTC
clone_size: .; j_call: TRBJ2-7; d_call: .; v_call: TRBV5-4; cdr3_aa: CASSFGKVEQYF; cdr3_nt: TGTGCCAGCAGCTTTGGGAAGGTCGAGCAGTACTTC
clone_size: many; j_call: TRBJ2-4; d_call: .; v_call: TRBV15; cdr3_aa: CATSRDLGLAKNIQYF; cdr3_nt: TGTGCCACCAGCAGAGATCTCGGACTAGCCAAAAACATTCAGTACTTC
clone_size: few; j_call: TRBJ2-5; d_call: .; v_call: TRBV6-1; cdr3_aa: CASRDQYQETQYF; cdr3_nt: TGTGCCAGCAGGGACCAGTACCAAGAGACCCAGTACTTC
clone_size: few; j_call: TRBJ1-6; d_call: .; v_call: TRBV28; cdr3_aa: CASSLPDRSLSLTYNSPLHF; cdr3_nt: TGTGCCAGCAGTTTGCCAGACAGGTCCCTATCCCTCACTTATAATTCACCCCTCCACTTT
clone_size: .; j_call: TRBJ2-5; d_call: .; v_call: TRBV27; cdr3_aa: CASSSAGAPETQYF; cdr3_nt: TGTGCCAGCAGTTCGGCCGGGGCTCCTGAGACCCAGTACTTC
clone_size: .; j_call: TRBJ2-1; d_call: .; v_call: TRBV11-3; cdr3_aa: CASSLAGLSEQFF; cdr3_nt: TGTGCCAGCAGCTTAGCGGGGCTCTCTGAGCAGTTCTTC
clone_size: few; j_call: TRBJ2-3; d_call: .; v_call: TRBV19; cdr3_aa: CASSIGQFVSDTQYF; cdr3_nt: TGTGCCAGTAGTATAGGACAGTTCGTATCAGATACGCAGTATTTT
clone_size: .; j_call: TRBJ2-1; d_call: .; v_call: TRBV18; cdr3_aa: CASSPSDRYNEQFF; cdr3_nt: TGTGCCAGCTCACCTAGCGATCGTTACAATGAGCAGTTCTTC
clone_size: few; j_call: TRBJ2-2; d_call: TRBD2; v_call: TRBV19; cdr3_aa: CASAWGAGIYTGELFF; cdr3_nt: TGTGCCAGTGCCTGGGGAGCGGGGATTTACACCGGGGAGCTGTTTTTT
clone_size: few; j_call: TRBJ2-7; d_call: .; v_call: TRBV11-2; cdr3_aa: CASSFSRDTAYEQYF; cdr3_nt: TGTGCCAGCAGCTTCTCCCGGGACACCGCCTACGAGCAGTACTTC
clone_size: many; j_call: TRBJ2-6; d_call: .; v_call: TRBV7-9; cdr3_aa: CASSFHEAQHNVLTF; cdr3_nt: TGTGCCAGCAGCTTCCATGAGGCCCAACACAACGTCCTGACTTTC
clone_size: few; j_call: TRBJ2-7; d_call: .; v_call: TRBV20-1; cdr3_aa: CSADPGVITREQYF; cdr3_nt: TGCAGTGCGGACCCAGGGGTAATAACTCGCGAGCAGTACTTC
clone_size: .; j_call: TRBJ2-7; d_call: .; v_call: TRBV5-1; cdr3_aa: CASSLEQGGYEQYF; cdr3_nt: TGCGCCAGCAGCTTGGAACAGGGCGGCTACGAGCAGTACTTC
clone_size: few; j_call: TRBJ1-1; d_call: .; v_call: TRBV7-9; cdr3_aa: CASSLGRGTNTEAFF; cdr3_nt: TGTGCCAGCAGCTTAGGCAGGGGTACGAACACTGAAGCTTTCTTT
clone_size: few; j_call: TRBJ1-2; d_call: .; v_call: TRBV20-1; cdr3_aa: CSARDSLYYGYTF; cdr3_nt: TGCAGTGCTAGAGACAGTCTTTACTATGGCTACACCTTC
clone_size: .; j_call: TRBJ2-1; d_call: TRBD2; v_call: TRBV2; cdr3_aa: CAIGTSGNNEQFF; cdr3_nt: TGTGCCATCGGGACTAGCGGAAACAATGAGCAGTTCTTC
clone_size: few; j_call: TRBJ2-7; d_call: .; v_call: TRBV28; cdr3_aa: CASSPTGTYEQYF; cdr3_nt: TGTGCCAGCAGCCCGACAGGAACCTACGAGCAGTACTTC
clone_size: .; j_call: TRBJ2-5; d_call: TRBD2; v_call: TRBV6-5; cdr3_aa: CASSYGLAGETQYF; cdr3_nt: TGTGCCAGCAGTTACGGACTAGCGGGAGAGACCCAGTACTTC
clone_size: once; j_call: TRBJ2-1; d_call: .; v_call: TRBV2; cdr3_aa: CASKTPSYNEQFF; cdr3_nt: TGTGCCAGCAAAACCCCATCCTACAATGAGCAGTTCTTC
clone_size: many; j_call: TRBJ2-3; d_call: .; v_call: TRBV13; cdr3_aa: CASSSRTLPTDTQYF; cdr3_nt: TGTGCCAGCAGCTCTCGGACACTTCCTACAGATACGCAGTATTTT
clone_size: .; j_call: TRBJ2-1; d_call: TRBD2; v_call: TRBV4-3; cdr3_aa: CASSPGLARRNEQFF; cdr3_nt: TGCGCCAGCAGCCCGGGACTAGCTAGACGGAATGAGCAGTTCTTC
clone_size: .; j_call: TRBJ1-2; d_call: TRBD1; v_call: TRBV2; cdr3_aa: CVSSEAGDTGGIYYGYTF; cdr3_nt: TGTGTCAGCAGTGAAGCCGGAGACACAGGGGGGATTTACTATGGCTACACCTTC
clone_size: few; j_call: TRBJ2-7; d_call: .; v_call: TRBV7-6; cdr3_aa: CASSLGDSPPYEQYF; cdr3_nt: TGTGCCAGCAGCTTGGGTGACAGCCCTCCCTACGAGCAGTACTTC
clone_size: .; j_call: TRBJ2-5; d_call: TRBD2; v_call: TRBV7-2; cdr3_aa: CASSFGVGGRKETQYF; cdr3_nt: TGTGCCAGCAGCTTCGGGGTAGGCGGGAGGAAAGAGACCCAGTACTTC
clone_size: few; j_call: TRBJ1-5; d_call: TRBD1; v_call: TRBV28; cdr3_aa: CASTPLDDRDQPQHF; cdr3_nt: TGTGCCAGCACCCCCCTGGACGACAGGGATCAGCCCCAGCATTTT
clone_size: many; j_call: TRBJ1-5; d_call: .; v_call: TRBV12-3/TRBV12-4; cdr3_aa: CASRTGSNQPQHF; cdr3_nt: TGTGCCAGCAGGACGGGTAGCAATCAGCCCCAGCATTTT